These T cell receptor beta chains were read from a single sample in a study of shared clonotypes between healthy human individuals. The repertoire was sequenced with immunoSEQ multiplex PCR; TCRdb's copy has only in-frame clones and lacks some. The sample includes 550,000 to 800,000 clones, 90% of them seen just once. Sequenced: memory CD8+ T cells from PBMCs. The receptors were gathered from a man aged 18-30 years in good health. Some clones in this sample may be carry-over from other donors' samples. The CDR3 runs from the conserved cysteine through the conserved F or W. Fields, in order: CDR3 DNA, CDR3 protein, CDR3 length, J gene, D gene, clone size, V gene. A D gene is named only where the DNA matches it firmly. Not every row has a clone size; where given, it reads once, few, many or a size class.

TGTGCCACCAGCACCTCAGACGGTTCTGGCTACACCTTC CATSTSDGSGYTF 13 TRBJ1-2 - - TRBV15
TGTGCCAGCTCGAGGACAGGGGTCTTTCGAGGGGAGCTGTTTTTT CASSRTGVFRGELFF 15 TRBJ2-2 TRBD1 - TRBV2
TGTGCCAGCAGTCCCGCACAGGGTCCAAGATCTGGGGCCAACGTCCTGACTTTC CASSPAQGPRSGANVLTF 18 TRBJ2-6 - - TRBV27
TGTGCCAGCAGCTTGGAACAGGGGCTTGCCACTGAAGCTTTCTTT CASSLEQGLATEAFF 15 TRBJ1-1 TRBD1 - TRBV7-9
TGTGCCAGCAGCGTAGGAAGTAGCAATCAGCCCCAGCATTTT CASSVGSSNQPQHF 14 TRBJ1-5 - - TRBV9
TGTGCCAGCAGTGAAGCAGGGAACTCCTACGAGCAGTACTTC CASSEAGNSYEQYF 14 TRBJ2-7 - once TRBV2
TGCAGCGGATCCCAATTTGGGAACACTGAAGCTTTCTTT CSGSQFGNTEAFF 13 TRBJ1-1 - many TRBV29-1
TGTGCCAGCAGTACGACAGAGAACACTGAAGCTTTCTTT CASSTTENTEAFF 13 TRBJ1-1 - - TRBV27
TGCGCCAGCAGCCAAGCCGGGACTGGAAACATTCAGTACTTC CASSQAGTGNIQYF 14 TRBJ2-4 - - TRBV4-3
TGTGCCAGCAGTTTCCCCACAGGGTATCAGCCCCAGCATTTT CASSFPTGYQPQHF 14 TRBJ1-5 - - TRBV28
TGTGCCAGCAGCACTGGGACTAGCGGCTACAATGAGCAGTTCTTC CASSTGTSGYNEQFF 15 TRBJ2-1 TRBD2 - TRBV5-6
TGCGCCAGCAGCCACCCGAGGTTGGAGGGTGTCGGATCTGGGGCCAACGTCCTGACTTTC CASSHPRLEGVGSGANVLTF 20 TRBJ2-6 - - TRBV4-1
TGTGCCAGCAGTTTAACTGGCGGGGAGCTGTTTTTT CASSLTGGELFF 12 TRBJ2-2 - - TRBV6-5
TGTGCCAGCAGTCACCATAGCGGAAGTAGCCAAGAGACCCAGTACTTC CASSHHSGSSQETQYF 16 TRBJ2-5 - - TRBV27
TGTGCCAGCAGTTTGGTAGCGGGGGTTTACAATGAGCAGTTCTTC CASSLVAGVYNEQFF 15 TRBJ2-1 TRBD2 - TRBV27
TGTGCCAGCAGCTTAGTTGGGACAGCTAACACTGAAGCTTTCTTT CASSLVGTANTEAFF 15 TRBJ1-1 TRBD1 - TRBV11-2
TGTGCCAGCAGTGAGGGAGGAAAAGCTAACTATGGCTACACCTTC CASSEGGKANYGYTF 15 TRBJ1-2 - - TRBV25-1
TGTGCCAGCCGCCACAGGGTCGGCTATGGCTACACCTTC CASRHRVGYGYTF 13 TRBJ1-2 - - TRBV6-1
TGTGCCAGCTCACCCGGAGGTCTAGCGGGGCAGTGGGCCAACGTCCTGACTTTC CASSPGGLAGQWANVLTF 18 TRBJ2-6 TRBD2 - TRBV18
TGTGCCAGCAGCCCCAATTTGCAGACTGAAGCTTTCTTT CASSPNLQTEAFF 13 TRBJ1-1 - - TRBV7-2
TGTGCCAGCAGTTTGTGGGACAGCATCTACGAGCAGTACTTC CASSLWDSIYEQYF 14 TRBJ2-7 TRBD1 - TRBV28
TGTGCCAGCAGCATTAGGGCTTCCTCTGGAAACACCATATATTTT CASSIRASSGNTIYF 15 TRBJ1-3 - - TRBV7-9
TGCGCCAGCAGTGGGGGACCGACGCCCTACGAGCAGTACTTC CASSGGPTPYEQYF 14 TRBJ2-7 - - TRBV5-1
TGTGCCAGCAGCCGGGGACAGGGGGCACTCTACGAGCAGTACTTC CASSRGQGALYEQYF 15 TRBJ2-7 TRBD1 - TRBV5-6
TGTGCCACCGCAAGGGGCCCACAAGAGACCCAGTACTTC CATARGPQETQYF 13 TRBJ2-5 - - TRBV2
TGTGCCAGCAGCGTAGCTAGGGCAGGGACTTCTCTCGACGCTCTCGCTGAAGCTTTCTTT CASSVARAGTSLDALAEAFF 20 TRBJ1-1 - - TRBV9
TGTGCCAGCTCACCGAACCCCACTCTCTCGGTGGACGATACCTATGGCTACACCTTC CASSPNPTLSVDDTYGYTF 19 TRBJ1-2 - once TRBV18
TGTGCCAGCAGCCCCGAGGGTCTAGCGCGCTACAATGAGCAGTTCTTC CASSPEGLARYNEQFF 16 TRBJ2-1 - - TRBV4-2
TGTGCCAGCAGCCCCCGGGGGCAGGGTTCGGCCGGGGAGCTGTTTTTT CASSPRGQGSAGELFF 16 TRBJ2-2 - - TRBV28
TGTGCCAGCAGCCCTCGGGGAGGACCCTACGAGCAGTACTTC CASSPRGGPYEQYF 14 TRBJ2-7 - - TRBV14
TGTGCCAGCAGCCCCCCCGACAGGGTGTATGGAAACACCATATATTTT CASSPPDRVYGNTIYF 16 TRBJ1-3 TRBD1 - TRBV9
TGTGCCAGCAGTGAAGAGGGAGGTTGGGGAAATGAGCAGTTCTTC CASSEEGGWGNEQFF 15 TRBJ2-1 - once TRBV2
TGTGCCAGCAGTTTCCCGGGACACCTCTACGAGCAGTACTTC CASSFPGHLYEQYF 14 TRBJ2-7 - - TRBV28
TGTGCCAGCAGTTTGTGGGGGACAGGGGGCGGAAAGACCCAGTACTTC CASSLWGTGGGKTQYF 16 TRBJ2-5 TRBD1 - TRBV6-5
TGTGCCAGCAGCGCAGACAGGATTACTGGAAACACCATATATTTT CASSADRITGNTIYF 15 TRBJ1-3 - - TRBV2
TGTGCCAGCAGCACCTCCGGGACAGGGGGTGAAAAACTGTTTTTT CASSTSGTGGEKLFF 15 TRBJ1-4 TRBD1 - TRBV11-2
TGTGCCAGCAGGAGGGGTCTAGCGGGCACAGATACGCAGTATTTT CASRRGLAGTDTQYF 15 TRBJ2-3 TRBD2 - TRBV9
TGTGCCAGCAGCCCTGGGCAGGGACCCTACGAGCAGTACTTC CASSPGQGPYEQYF 14 TRBJ2-7 - - TRBV9
TGTGCCAGCAGCAGTAGAACTAGTAACTCCTACAATGAGCAGTTCTTC CASSSRTSNSYNEQFF 16 TRBJ2-1 - few TRBV13
TGTGCCAGCAGCGCGGGGGGGCGCGCCAATGAGCAGTTCTTC CASSAGGRANEQFF 14 TRBJ2-1 TRBD2 - TRBV9
TGTGCCAGCAGCTCGACAGGGAACTCCTACGAGCAGTACTTC CASSSTGNSYEQYF 14 TRBJ2-7 TRBD1 once TRBV5-8
TGTGCCAGCAGCTTAGGGGGACGGCAGCAGTTCTTC CASSLGGRQQFF 12 TRBJ2-1 - - TRBV7-6
TGCGCCAGCAGCCAAGATGCTAGGGGCAGGGAGCAGTTCTTC CASSQDARGREQFF 14 TRBJ2-1 - - TRBV4-1
TGCGCCAGCAGCCAGGAACCCGGGACAGGGCATGAAAAACTGTTTTTT CASSQEPGTGHEKLFF 16 TRBJ1-4 TRBD1 - TRBV4-3
TGTGCCAGCAGCTTGGCACAGGGGTACCCTGAAGCTTTCTTT CASSLAQGYPEAFF 14 TRBJ1-1 TRBD1 few TRBV5-4
TGTGCCAGTAGTAGAGTTTTTGGCCTGGGTACTGAAGCTTTCTTT CASSRVFGLGTEAFF 15 TRBJ1-1 - - TRBV19
TGTGCCAGCAGTGGGGATGGCAGGGGCCTTTACAATGAGCAGTTCTTC CASSGDGRGLYNEQFF 16 TRBJ2-1 - - TRBV6-1
TGTGCCAGCAGCTTAGGTACAGGACAGGCGTACTATGGCTACACCTTC CASSLGTGQAYYGYTF 16 TRBJ1-2 TRBD1 - TRBV13
TGTGCCAGCAGCCGTCTTTTCGGGGCTGACACTGAAGCTTTCTTT CASSRLFGADTEAFF 15 TRBJ1-1 - - TRBV5-5
TGTGCCAGTAGCCCGACAGGGGTCGGCTATGGCTACACCTTC CASSPTGVGYGYTF 14 TRBJ1-2 TRBD1 - TRBV19
TGTGCCAGCAGTTTTATCTTTAGCAATCAGCCCCAGCATTTT CASSFIFSNQPQHF 14 TRBJ1-5 - few TRBV28
TGTGCCAGCAGCGTATGGCGGGAGGGGGGCTACGAGCAGTACTTC CASSVWREGGYEQYF 15 TRBJ2-7 TRBD2 - TRBV9
TGTGCCAGCAGTTACCTAACAGACAGTTGGACCGAAAAACTGTTTTTT CASSYLTDSWTEKLFF 16 TRBJ1-4 - - TRBV28
TGTGCCAGCAGCCTCCGGGGACGGAGCTCCTACAATGAGCAGTTCTTC CASSLRGRSSYNEQFF 16 TRBJ2-1 - - TRBV7-9
TGCGCCAGCAGCCAAAGTAGCACTAGCGGCACAGATACGCAGTATTTT CASSQSSTSGTDTQYF 16 TRBJ2-3 TRBD2 - TRBV4-3
TGTGCCAGCAGCCCTAGCGGGCAGTGGGATACGCAGTATTTT CASSPSGQWDTQYF 14 TRBJ2-3 TRBD2 few TRBV7-9
TGTGCCAGTAGTATTCGGGACAGGGGGAGATATACTGAAGCTTTCTTT CASSIRDRGRYTEAFF 16 TRBJ1-1 TRBD1 - TRBV19